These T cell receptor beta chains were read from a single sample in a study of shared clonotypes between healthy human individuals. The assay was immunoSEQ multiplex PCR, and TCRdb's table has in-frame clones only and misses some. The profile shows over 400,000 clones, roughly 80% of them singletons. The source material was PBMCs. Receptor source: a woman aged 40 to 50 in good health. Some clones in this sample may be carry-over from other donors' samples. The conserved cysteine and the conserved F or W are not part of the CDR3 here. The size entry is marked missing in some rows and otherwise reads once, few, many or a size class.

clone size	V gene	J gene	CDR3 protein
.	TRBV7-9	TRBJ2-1	ASSPAGTSNNEQF
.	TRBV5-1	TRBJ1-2	ASSPRDGGYT
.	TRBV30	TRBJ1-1	AWSNPGQGYTEAF
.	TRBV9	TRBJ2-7	ASSAVGTGGSEQY
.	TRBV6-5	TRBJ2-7	ASRSGTGSYEQY
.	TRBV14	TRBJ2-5	ASSQVVASGSTQY
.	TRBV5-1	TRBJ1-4	ASGPGQGPNEKLF
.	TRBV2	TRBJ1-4	ASNTGGSEKLF
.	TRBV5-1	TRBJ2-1	ASSRGDFNEQF
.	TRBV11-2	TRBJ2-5	ASSPTSGQETQY
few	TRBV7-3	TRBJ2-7	ASSLGVWREDTYEQY
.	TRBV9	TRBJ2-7	ASSRTGASYEQY
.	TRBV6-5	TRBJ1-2	ASSYSRAAVSGYT
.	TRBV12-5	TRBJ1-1	ARAWGLNTEAF
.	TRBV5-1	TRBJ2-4	ASSHGWDRGNIQY
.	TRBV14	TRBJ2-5	ASSQVGAQVGETQY
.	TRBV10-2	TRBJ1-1	ASSPTENTEAF
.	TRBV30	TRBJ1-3	AWTVSGNTIY
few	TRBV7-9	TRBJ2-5	ASSPGTRRRRETQY
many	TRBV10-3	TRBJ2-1	AISESGYGANEQF
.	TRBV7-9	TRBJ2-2	ASGRQLTGELF
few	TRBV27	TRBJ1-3	ASSLSGGAGGNTIY
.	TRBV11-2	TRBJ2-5	ASEGQGLEETQY
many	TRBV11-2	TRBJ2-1	ASSQAGGPYNEQF
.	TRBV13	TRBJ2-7	ASSLFGGPSYEQY
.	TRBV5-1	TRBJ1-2	ASSFRGLNYGYT
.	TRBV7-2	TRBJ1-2	ASSPYQYGYT
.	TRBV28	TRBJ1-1	ASSTRQGGTPEAF
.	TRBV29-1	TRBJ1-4	SVVTGGEKLF
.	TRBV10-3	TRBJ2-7	AIRGPDEQY
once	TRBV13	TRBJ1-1	ASSDRGWSPEAF
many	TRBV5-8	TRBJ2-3	ASRTDGTDTQY
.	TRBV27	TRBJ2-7	ASSLSIPGQGYEQY
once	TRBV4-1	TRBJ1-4	ASSQARGEKLF
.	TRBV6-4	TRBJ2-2	ASSRQGGGELF
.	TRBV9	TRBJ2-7	ASSPRGTPYEQY
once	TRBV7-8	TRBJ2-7	ASSRTSHSYGQY
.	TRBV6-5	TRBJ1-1	ASSYSFSGVGTEAF
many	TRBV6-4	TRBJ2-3	ASSDRTDTDTQY
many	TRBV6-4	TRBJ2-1	ASSEKDGLNEQF